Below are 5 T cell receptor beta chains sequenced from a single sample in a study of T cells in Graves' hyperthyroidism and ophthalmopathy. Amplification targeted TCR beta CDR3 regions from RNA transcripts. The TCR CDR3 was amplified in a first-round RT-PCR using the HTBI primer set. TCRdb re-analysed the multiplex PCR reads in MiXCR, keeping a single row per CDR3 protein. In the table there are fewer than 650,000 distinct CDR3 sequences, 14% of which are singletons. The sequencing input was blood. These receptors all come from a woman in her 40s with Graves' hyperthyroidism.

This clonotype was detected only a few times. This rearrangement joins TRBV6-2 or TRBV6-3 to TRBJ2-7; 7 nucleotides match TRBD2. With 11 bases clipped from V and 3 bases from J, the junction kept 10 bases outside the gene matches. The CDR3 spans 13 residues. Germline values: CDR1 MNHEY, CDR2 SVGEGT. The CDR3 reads CAGRLGLHYEQYF. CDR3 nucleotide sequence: TGTGCCGGGCGGTTGGGACTACACTACGAGCAGTACTTC.

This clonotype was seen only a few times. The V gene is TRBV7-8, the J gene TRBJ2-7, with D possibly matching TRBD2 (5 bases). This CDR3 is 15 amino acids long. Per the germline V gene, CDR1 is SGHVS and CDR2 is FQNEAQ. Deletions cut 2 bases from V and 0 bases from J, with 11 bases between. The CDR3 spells CASSLFLGSSYEQYF. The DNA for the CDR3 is TGTGCCAGCAGCTTATTTTTAGGGAGCTCCTACGAGCAGTACTTC.

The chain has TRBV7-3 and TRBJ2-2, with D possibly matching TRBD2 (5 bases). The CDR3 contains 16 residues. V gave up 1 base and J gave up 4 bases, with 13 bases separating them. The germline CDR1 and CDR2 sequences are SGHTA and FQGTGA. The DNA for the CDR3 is TGTGCCAGCAGCTTAATGTCAGCTGGGAGCACCGGGGAGCTGTTTTTT. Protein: CASSLMSAGSTGELFF.

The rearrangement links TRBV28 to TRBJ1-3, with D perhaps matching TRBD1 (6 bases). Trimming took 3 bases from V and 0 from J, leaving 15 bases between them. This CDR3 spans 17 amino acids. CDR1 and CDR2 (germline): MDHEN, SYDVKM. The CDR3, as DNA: TGTGCCAGCAGTTTTAGGGGGGGACCCCGCTCTGGAAACACCATATATTTT. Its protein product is CASSFRGGPRSGNTIYF.

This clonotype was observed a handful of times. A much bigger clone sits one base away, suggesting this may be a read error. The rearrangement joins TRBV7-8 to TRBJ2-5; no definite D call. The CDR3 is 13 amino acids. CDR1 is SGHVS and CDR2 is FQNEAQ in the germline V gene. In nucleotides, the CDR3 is TGTACCAGCAGCTTAGGGCACGGGGAGACCCAGTACTTC. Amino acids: CTSSLGHGETQYF.